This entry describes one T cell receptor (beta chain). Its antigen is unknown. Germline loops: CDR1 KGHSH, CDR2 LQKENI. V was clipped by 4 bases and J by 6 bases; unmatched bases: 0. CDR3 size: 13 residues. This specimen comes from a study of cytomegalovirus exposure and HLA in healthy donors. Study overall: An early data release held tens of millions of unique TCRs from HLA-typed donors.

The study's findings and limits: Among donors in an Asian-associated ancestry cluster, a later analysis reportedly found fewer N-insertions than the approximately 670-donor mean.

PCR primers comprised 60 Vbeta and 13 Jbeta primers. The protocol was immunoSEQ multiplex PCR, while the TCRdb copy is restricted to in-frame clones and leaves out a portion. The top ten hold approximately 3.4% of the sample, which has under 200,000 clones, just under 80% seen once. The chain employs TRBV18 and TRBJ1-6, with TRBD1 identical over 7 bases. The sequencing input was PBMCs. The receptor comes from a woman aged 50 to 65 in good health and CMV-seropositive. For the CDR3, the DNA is TGTGCCAGCTCACGGGACAGTAATTCACCCCTCCACTTT. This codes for CASSRDSNSPLHF. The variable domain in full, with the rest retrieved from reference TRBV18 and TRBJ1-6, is NAGVMQNPRHLVRRRGQEARLRCSPMKGHSHVYWYRQLPEEGLKFMVYLQKENIIDESGMPKERFSAEFPKEGPSILRIQQVVRGDSAAYFCASSRDSNSPLHFGNGTRLTVT.